The next 9 T cell receptor beta chains were all read from a single sample in a study of blood T cell repertoires in COVID-19. TCRdb keeps only in-frame clones here, not all; method: immunoSEQ multiplex PCR. The top ten hold around 7.5% of the sample, which has some 240,000 clones, roughly four fifths seen once. The sequencing input was peripheral blood. These receptors were taken from a woman older than 75 with COVID-19, enrolled during active disease.

In regard to this clone: At one of its ends the junction is not consistent with the germline gene, which may arise from a read error. V usage is TRBV4-3 and J usage is TRBJ1-4; 8 nucleotides match TRBD1. Looked up from germline, CDR1 is LGHNA and CDR2 is YSLEER. The CDR3 loop spans 13 amino acids. CDR3 region: CASSPPPTGDLSF. As DNA, the CDR3 is TGCGCCAGCAGCCCCCCGCCGACAGGGGATCTCTCTTTT.

This clone was recorded once. The chain has TRBV7-3 and TRBJ2-2; TRBD2 matches at 10 bases. J was trimmed by 0 bases and V by 4 bases; bases with no gene match: 5. The CDR3 has 17 amino acids. The germline V gene has CDR1 SGHTA and CDR2 FQGTGA. The CDR3 nucleotides are TGTGCCAGCAGCTCTAGCGGGGGACGGACGAACACCGGGGAGCTGTTTTTT. It is translated as CASSSSGGRTNTGELFF. Using reference TRBV7-3 and TRBJ2-2 for the parts outside the CDR3, the full variable domain is GAGVSQTPSNKVTEKGKYVELRCDPISGHTALYWYRQSLGQGPEFLIYFQGTGAADDSGLPNDRFFAVRPEGSVSTLKIQRTERGDSAVYLCASSSSGGRTNTGELFFGEGSRLTVL.

This clone has just a few counts. The rearrangement joins TRBV6-5 to TRBJ2-7; D not resolved. This CDR3 comprises 13 residues. The germline gives CDR1 MNHEY, CDR2 SVGAGI. With 2 bases removed from V and 2 bases from J, the gap between germline ends came to 7 bases. The CDR3 spells CASSYQRTYEQYF. DNA of the CDR3: TGTGCCAGCAGTTACCAGAGGACCTACGAGCAGTACTTC.

The DNA for the CDR3 is TGTGCCTGGAGAATGAGGGGAGGGAAGAATTCACCCCTCCACTTT. Residues: CAWRMRGGKNSPLHF. This sequence joins TRBV30 and TRBJ1-6; D is perhaps TRBD1 (5 bases). Germline V lookup: CDR1 GTSNPN, CDR2 SVGIG (reference sequence). Trimming pared 3 bases from V and 7 bases from J, leaving 16 bases between. The length of the CDR3 is 15 residues.

CDR3 nucleotide sequence: TGTGCCAGCATTTTTAGCGTGACCGGGGAGCTGTTTTTT. Its protein is CASIFSVTGELFF. This chain joins TRBV12-3 or TRBV12-4 and TRBJ2-2; TRBD2 might be the D (5 bases). The V end was cut by 7 bases, the J end by 5 bases, with 11 bases between. The length of the CDR3 is 13 residues.

This chain joins TRBV27 and TRBJ1-2; a weak D match, TRBD1 (5 bases). The V and J ends lost 5 bases and 2 bases respectively, with 15 bases between them. Germline V lookup: CDR1 MNHEY, CDR2 SMNVEV (reference sequence). The CDR3 is 15 residues long. The CDR3 bases are TGTGCCAGCAGTATCCAGGGTCTATCGAACTATGGCTACACCTTC. Its translation is CASSIQGLSNYGYTF.

This sequence joins TRBV7-9 and TRBJ1-4; maybe TRBD1 (6 bases). The CDR3 contains 17 residues. Trimming took 6 bases from V and 6 from J, leaving 23 bases between them. Germline V gene data show CDR1 as SEHNR and CDR2 as FQNEAQ (reference sequence). For the CDR3, the DNA is TGTGCCAGCAGTATTGGAGGTCTGACAGGCGGCCATGAAAAACTGTTTTTT. Encoded protein: CASSIGGLTGGHEKLFF.

This clone occurred once. CDR3 coding DNA: TGTGCCAGCAGTGAGACGACGGGCTCCTACGAGCAGTACTTC. Translating gives CASSETTGSYEQYF. This chain joins TRBV25-1 and TRBJ2-7; D is undetermined. Trimming shortened V by 3 bases and J by 0 bases, and 9 bases separated the two germline ends. CDR1 MGHDK and CDR2 SYGVNS come from the germline V gene. The CDR3 has 14 amino acids.

For this clone: Additional DNA sequences in this sample encode the identical CDR3. The rearrangement uses TRBV7-8 and TRBJ2-7, with TRBD1 matching over 11 bases. Germline V gives CDR1 SGHVS, CDR2 FQNEAQ. There are 15 residues in the CDR3. The trim removed 3 bases at V and 1 base at J, leaving 2 bases unmatched. CDR3 sequence (DNA): TGTGCCAGCAGCTTCCGGGACAGGGGGTCCTACGAGCAGTACTTC. Encoded protein: CASSFRDRGSYEQYF.